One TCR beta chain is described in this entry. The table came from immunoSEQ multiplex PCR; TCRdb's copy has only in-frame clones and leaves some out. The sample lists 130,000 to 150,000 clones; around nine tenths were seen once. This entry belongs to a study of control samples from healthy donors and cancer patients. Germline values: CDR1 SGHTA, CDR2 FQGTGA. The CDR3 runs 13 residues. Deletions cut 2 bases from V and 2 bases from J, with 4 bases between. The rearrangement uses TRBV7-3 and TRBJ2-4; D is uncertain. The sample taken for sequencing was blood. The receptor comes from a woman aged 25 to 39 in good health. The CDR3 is CASSLSSKNIQYF. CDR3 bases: TGTGCCAGCAGCTTATCTTCCAAAAACATTCAGTACTTC.